This is a list of T cell receptor beta chains from one sample in a study of cytomegalovirus exposure and HLA in healthy donors. Assay used: immunoSEQ multiplex PCR; TCRdb lists only in-frame clones, some missing. The sample yields approximately 240,000 clones, 75% to 95% seen once. Sequences were obtained from PBMCs. Receptors originate from a woman aged 18-30 years in good health and CMV-seronegative. Both conserved end residues are part of each CDR3. The order of the fields is J gene, V gene, D gene, clone size, CDR3 protein, CDR3 DNA. D genes are given only for firm matches. Size is omitted from some rows. Given values are once, few, many or a class for expanded clones.

TRBJ1-3,TRBV6-1,NA,NA,CASSEIGLSGNTIYF,TGTGCCAGCAGTGAAATTGGCCTCTCTGGAAACACCATATATTTT
TRBJ2-7,TRBV5-1,TRBD2,NA,CASSRRTSGRLELYEQYF,TGCGCCAGCAGCAGAAGGACTAGCGGGAGGCTTGAGTTGTACGAGCAGTACTTC
TRBJ1-1,TRBV19,NA,NA,CASSPRNTEAFF,TGTGCCAGTAGTCCTCGGAACACTGAAGCTTTCTTT
TRBJ2-1,TRBV2,TRBD2,NA,CASTTLAGGNNEQFF,TGTGCCAGCACTACACTAGCGGGAGGGAACAATGAGCAGTTCTTC
TRBJ2-3,TRBV19,TRBD2,NA,CASSSWGGPTDTQYF,TGTGCCAGTAGTTCTTGGGGGGGACCCACAGATACGCAGTATTTT
TRBJ1-1,TRBV27,NA,NA,CASSSGDSHATEAFF,TGTGCCAGCAGTTCAGGAGACAGTCACGCCACTGAAGCTTTCTTT
TRBJ2-7,TRBV5-1,TRBD1,once,CASSFRAPGQNPSEQYF,TGCGCCAGCAGCTTTAGGGCCCCGGGACAGAATCCTTCCGAGCAGTACTTC
TRBJ2-7,TRBV29-1,NA,NA,CSVGATSEEQYF,TGCAGCGTTGGGGCCACGTCCGAGGAGCAGTACTTC
TRBJ2-1,TRBV19,NA,NA,CASSMGRGVSSYNEQFF,TGTGCCAGTAGTATGGGTCGGGGAGTGAGCTCCTACAATGAGCAGTTCTTC
TRBJ2-7,TRBV18,TRBD1,NA,CASSPPGQGTTYEQYF,TGTGCCAGCTCACCACCGGGACAGGGTACCACCTACGAGCAGTACTTC
TRBJ2-1,TRBV7-8,TRBD2,NA,CASSIYAGTSANNEQFF,TGTGCCAGCAGCATCTATGCCGGGACTAGCGCGAACAATGAGCAGTTCTTC